The 20 T cell receptor beta chains reported below all come from one sample, sequenced in a study of beta chain features in type 1 diabetes. Findings of the study overall: Type 1 diabetes patients had TCRB CDR3s that were shorter (moderately but significantly so) in all four CD4+ subsets.

These receptors' targets are unknown. Since all of the isolated RNA was reverse transcribed, expressed TCRB transcripts were what got sequenced. Measured with immunoSEQ multiplex PCR; TCRdb has only the in-frame clones, and not every one. The sample comprises 500,000 to 850,000 clones, about an eighth of which are singletons, and roughly 0.04% rests with the top ten. Sequencing was done on a sample of naive CD4+ T cells from blood. The receptors come from a man younger than 35 with type 1 diabetes.

The chain couples TRBV27 to TRBJ2-2, with D uncertain. This CDR3 is built from 14 residues. The V end lost 6 bases, the J end lost 1 base, and 9 bases lay between the germline ends. Germline V gene lookup returns CDR1 MNHEY and CDR2 SMNVEV (reference sequence). The CDR3 coding sequence is TGTGCCAGCAGATCAACCGGGAACACCGGGGAGCTGTTTTTT. This encodes CASRSTGNTGELFF.

This chain links TRBV7-9 with TRBJ2-5; D ambiguous. The CDR3 spans 15 residues. V was clipped by 4 bases and J by 5 bases, with 17 bases between them. The germline CDR1 and CDR2 sequences are SEHNR and FQNEAQ (reference sequence). The CDR3 DNA reads TGTGCCAGCAGCTCGACTCTACTGACGCGGGAGACCCAGTACTTC. Amino acids: CASSSTLLTRETQYF.

CDR3: CASSLTLAGFRWDNEQFF. CDR3 nucleotide sequence: TGTGCCAGCAGCTTGACTCTAGCGGGTTTTCGTTGGGACAATGAGCAGTTCTTC. The chain combines TRBV5-8 with TRBJ2-1; TRBD2 matches at 8 bases. V gave up 1 base and J gave up 5 bases; unmatched junction bases: 14. The CDR3 has 18 residues. Germline V CDR1 and CDR2: SGHTS, YDEGEE.

V is TRBV10-3 and J is TRBJ2-7, with D possibly being TRBD2 (5 bases). There are 15 residues in the CDR3. CDR1 and CDR2 from the germline V gene are ENHRY and SYGVKD. V was clipped by 3 bases and J by 3 bases, with 15 bases between them. The CDR3 sequence is CAISDGRGLLYEQYF. Here the CDR3 DNA reads TGTGCCATCAGTGATGGGCGAGGGCTTCTCTACGAGCAGTACTTC.

The chain couples TRBV7-2 to TRBJ1-1; D unclear. CDR1 SGHTA and CDR2 FQGNSA come from the germline V gene. There are 9 residues in the CDR3. The ends were cut back, 1 base at V and 11 bases at J, with 2 bases in the middle. The CDR3, as DNA: TGTGCCAGCAGCTTAGTGGCTTTCTTT. Encoded protein: CASSLVAFF. The entire variable domain, with the rest obtained from reference TRBV7-2 and TRBJ1-1, is as follows: GAGVSQSPSNKVTEKGKDVELRCDPISGHTALYWYRQSLGQGLEFLIYFQGNSAPDKSGLPSDRFSAERTGGSVSTLTIQRTQQEDSAVYLCASSLVAFFGQGTRLTVV.

This clone was seen a few times. This chain links TRBV6-5 with TRBJ2-7; no clear D gene. Germline V CDR1 and CDR2: MNHEY, SVGAGI. This CDR3 has 11 residues. V was cut by 8 bases and J by 6 bases, with 11 bases left in between. CDR3 sequence reads: CASCSWGEQYF. The CDR3 DNA reads TGTGCCAGCTGTTCTTGGGGCGAGCAGTACTTC.

This clone has a handful of counts. The chain has TRBV30 and TRBJ2-2; 13 nucleotides match TRBD2. J gave up 6 bases and V 1 base, and 2 bases lay outside the gene matches. Germline CDR1 is GTSNPN and CDR2 is SVGIG (reference sequence). This CDR3 has 15 residues. The CDR3 DNA reads as TGTGCCTGGAGTGCGGGACTAGCGGGACCCGGGGAGCTGTTTTTT. Amino acids: CAWSAGLAGPGELFF.

The chain employs TRBV13 and TRBJ1-4; D might be TRBD1 (5 bases). Looked up from germline, CDR1 is PRHDT and CDR2 is FYEKMQ (reference sequence). The CDR3 spans 15 residues. The germline V and J ends were trimmed by 3 bases and 8 bases, with 16 bases remaining between them. The CDR3 DNA reads as TGTGCCAGCAGCTTCCGACGGACGGGGGGAGAAAAACTGTTTTTT. This codes for CASSFRRTGGEKLFF.

The chain recombines TRBV28 with TRBJ2-7; D may be TRBD1 or TRBD2 (6 bases each). Germline V gene sequence: CDR1 MDHEN, CDR2 SYDVKM. The V end was cut by 6 bases, the J end by 7 bases, with 22 bases between. The CDR3 sequence is 15 residues long. The CDR3 DNA sequence: TGTGCCAGCAGGCCCCCGGGGGCCGGCCTACGGGAGCAGTACTTC. Residues: CASRPPGAGLREQYF. Variable domain in full (rest from reference TRBV28 and TRBJ2-7): DVKVTQSSRYLVKRTGEKVFLECVQDMDHENMFWYRQDPGLGLRLIYFSYDVKMKEKGDIPEGYSVSREKKERFSLILESASTNQTSMYLCASRPPGAGLREQYFGPGTRLTVT.

The rearrangement uses TRBV2 and TRBJ2-5, with 9 nucleotides matching TRBD1. The germline V gene has CDR1 SNHLY and CDR2 FYNNEI. Trimming cost V 4 bases and J 4 bases; bases outside gene matches: 1. The CDR3 covers 13 residues. The chain's CDR3 is CASSGDRVETQYF. CDR3 nucleotides: TGTGCCAGCAGTGGGGACAGGGTAGAGACCCAGTACTTC.

The rearrangement uses TRBV6-5 and TRBJ2-3; D perhaps matches TRBD2 (6 bases). The length of the CDR3 is 13 residues. Trimming pared 7 bases from V and 5 bases from J, leaving 13 bases between. The germline V gene has CDR1 MNHEY and CDR2 SVGAGI. The CDR3 here is CASMEGREDTQYF. The CDR3 nucleotides are TGTGCCAGCATGGAGGGACGGGAAGATACGCAGTATTTT.

The V gene is TRBV7-2, the J gene TRBJ1-1, with D tentatively TRBD1 (5 bases). In germline, CDR1 is SGHTA, CDR2 FQGNSA. V lost 2 bases, J lost 3 bases, and 13 bases lay in between. The CDR3 totals 15 residues. CDR3 region: CASSLQGGRDTEAFF. The CDR3 nucleotides read TGTGCCAGCAGCTTACAGGGCGGGCGGGACACTGAAGCTTTCTTT.

The V gene is TRBV5-4, the J gene TRBJ2-1; 8 bases line up with TRBD2. Losses at the gene ends were 3 bases for V and 9 bases for J; bases not matched to a gene: 11. In germline, CDR1 is SGHNT, CDR2 YYREEE (reference sequence). This CDR3 region has 15 residues. The CDR3 loop reads CASSSPGLVSGEQFF. The CDR3 region has the DNA TGTGCCAGCAGCTCCCCGGGACTAGTGTCGGGTGAGCAGTTCTTC.

With respect to this clone: The identical CDR3 is also encoded by other nucleotide sequences in the sample. The V gene is TRBV30, the J gene TRBJ1-2, with D unclear. The germline CDR1 and CDR2 sequences are GTSNPN and SVGIG (reference sequence). The CDR3 extends over 13 amino acids. Trimming cost V 0 bases and J 2 bases, with 7 bases left between them. The CDR3 protein is CAWSVRQNYGYTF. CDR3 bases: TGTGCCTGGAGTGTACGCCAGAACTATGGCTACACCTTC. The whole variable domain, filled in from reference TRBV30 and TRBJ1-2, reads SQTIHQWPATLVQPVGSPLSLECTVEGTSNPNLYWYRQAAGRGLQLLFYSVGIGQISSEVPQNLSASRPQDRQFILSSKKLLLSDSGFYLCAWSVRQNYGYTFGSGTRLTVV.

The table lists this clone with a few counts. This chain connects TRBV9 to TRBJ2-1; tentatively, D is TRBD1 (6 bases). There are 15 residues in the CDR3. In germline, CDR1 is SGDLS, CDR2 YYNGEE. Between the trimmed V and J ends, which lost 2 bases and 3 bases, there was a span of 12 bases. The DNA for the CDR3 is TGTGCCAGCAGCGTCCAAGACAGGAACTACAATGAGCAGTTCTTC. Protein sequence: CASSVQDRNYNEQFF.

This clone was recorded once. The rearrangement joins TRBV9 to TRBJ1-6; D is perhaps TRBD1 (6 bases). Trimming left V 0 bases short and J 8 bases short, with 12 bases between. The CDR3 is 15 residues long. Germline CDR1 and CDR2: SGDLS and YYNGEE. In DNA form, the CDR3 reads TGTGCCAGCAGCGTAGCACAGGGTGGTGATTCACCCCTCCACTTT. It codes for CASSVAQGGDSPLHF.

This clone was counted only a few times. The chain combines TRBV29-1 with TRBJ1-1, with 9 positions matching TRBD1. With 7 bases clipped from V and 4 bases from J, the junction kept 4 bases outside the gene matches. Germline V CDR1 and CDR2: SQVTM, ANQGSEA. This CDR3 region has 12 residues. For the CDR3, the DNA is TGCAGCGCGACACAGGGGGCCACTGAAGCTTTCTTT. Residues: CSATQGATEAFF.

V gene TRBV5-4 combines with J gene TRBJ2-7; possibly TRBD1 or TRBD2 for D (5 bases each). V lost 3 bases to trimming and J lost 0 bases, with 13 bases between them. The CDR3 length is 15 residues. Germline CDR1 and CDR2: SGHNT and YYREEE (reference sequence). The CDR3 nucleotides read TGTGCCAGCAGCTCCCGGGGCAGTAGCTCCTACGAGCAGTACTTC. It yields the protein CASSSRGSSSYEQYF.

CDR3 loop: CASSQDWASGRLQYF. The CDR3, as DNA: TGCGCCAGCAGCCAAGATTGGGCTAGCGGGAGATTGCAGTACTTC. This chain connects TRBV4-1 to TRBJ2-7; 10 nucleotides align to TRBD2. The V gene end was trimmed by 0 bases and the J gene end by 9 bases; junction bases not matched to a gene: 8. Germline assignment: CDR1 MGHRA and CDR2 YSYEKL. The CDR3 extends over 15 amino acids.

V usage is TRBV5-1 and J usage is TRBJ2-1; the D is unclear. Trimming shortened V by 0 bases and J by 7 bases, and 5 bases separated the two germline ends. Germline CDR1 SGHRS, CDR2 YFSETQ. The CDR3 runs 12 residues. Here the CDR3 DNA reads TGCGCCAGCAGCTTGGAGGAAAATGAGCAGTTCTTC. This translates into CASSLEENEQFF.